These 19 T cell receptor beta chains share one sample of origin, sequenced in a study of regulatory T cells in long-lasting Graves disease. The time point: persistent/refractory GD, antithyroid drugs over 5 years with positive TRAb. The TCR library was prepared using RNA isolated from PBMCs. HTBI primers from iRepertoire and Arm-PCR of CDR3 regions yielded the TCR beta libraries. TCRdb itself ran the multiplex PCR reads through MiXCR, one entry per CDR3 protein. Of 300,000 to 350,000 distinct CDR3 sequences in the sample, about 20% were seen once. This material consisted of peripheral blood mononuclear cells (PBMCs), taken when the disease was refractory, from a patient treated with antithyroid drugs. The source is a female donor with Graves disease.

This clonotype was recorded a few times. CDR3 sequence reads: CASSPTTGQPPYEQYF. The CDR3 DNA sequence: TGTGCCAGCAGCCCTACGACGGGACAGCCGCCATACGAGCAGTACTTC. The rearrangement uses TRBV5-6 and TRBJ2-7; 7 positions match TRBD1. Trimming cost V 4 bases and J 4 bases; bases outside gene matches: 14. The CDR3 consists of 16 residues. Germline loops: CDR1 SGHDT, CDR2 YYEEEE. Complete variable domain (other parts from reference TRBV5-6 and TRBJ2-7): DAGVTQSPTHLIKTRGQQVTLRCSPKSGHDTVSWYQQALGQGPQFIFQYYEEEERQRGNFPDRFSGHQFPNYSSELNVNALLLGDSALYLCASSPTTGQPPYEQYFGPGTRLTVT.

This clonotype was seen only a few times. Mismatch with germline at one junction end may stem from a read error. This chain joins TRBV7-9 and TRBJ2-7; 10 nucleotides match TRBD2. Germline V gives CDR1 SEHNR, CDR2 FQNEAQ (reference sequence). This CDR3 is built from 12 residues. The CDR3 nucleotides read TGTGCCAGCAGCTTAGAGACTAGCGGGCCTCATTTC. Its protein is CASSLETSGPHF.

The chain joins TRBV11-2 to TRBJ2-2; 10 nucleotides agree with TRBD1. Germline loops: CDR1 SGHAT, CDR2 FQNNGV. CDR3 length: 14 amino acids. Losses at the gene ends were 5 bases for V and 7 bases for J; bases not matched to a gene: 4. The CDR3 bases are TGTGCCAGCAGCCGACAGGGGGCGGGCGGGGAGCTGTTTTTT. The encoded protein is CASSRQGAGGELFF.

This clonotype was found many times. The chain uses TRBV28 and TRBJ1-5, with 8 bases lining up with TRBD1. V lost 2 bases to trimming and J lost 3 bases; unmatched junction nucleotides: 3. The CDR3 extends over 15 amino acids. The V gene's germline CDR1 is MDHEN and CDR2 SYDVKM. The CDR3 spells CASSLQGALNQPQHF. The CDR3 DNA is TGTGCCAGCAGTTTACAGGGGGCTCTCAATCAGCCCCAGCATTTT.

Worth noting for this clonotype: A much larger clonotype is one base distant, so this may be a read error. The conserved phenylalanine or tryptophan normally closing the CDR3 is absent here, so this likely arose from a read error. The rearrangement joins TRBV6-1 to TRBJ1-2, with 8 bases that match TRBD1. With V trimmed by 7 bases and J by 7 bases, 14 bases remained unmatched. This CDR3 is built from 15 residues. From germline, CDR1 is MNHNS and CDR2 SASEGT. CDR3 in amino acids: CASKRVYQGAGGYTI. CDR3 nucleotide sequence: TGTGCCAGCAAGAGAGTATACCAGGGGGCTGGTGGCTACACCATC.

This clonotype was picked up many times. CDR3 sequence: CSARWGGVTEAFF. The CDR3 bases are TGCAGTGCTAGATGGGGCGGGGTCACTGAAGCTTTCTTT. The V gene is TRBV20-1, the J gene TRBJ1-1, with a weak D call TRBD1 (5 bases). Germline CDR1 and CDR2: DFQATT and SNEGSKA (reference sequence). The CDR3 spans 13 residues. V lost 2 bases, J lost 4 bases, and 11 bases lay in between.

This clonotype was seen more than once but under ten times. This chain joins TRBV4-1 and TRBJ1-5; 9 nucleotides line up with TRBD1. The CDR3 contains 14 residues. V shed 6 bases and J 4 bases; nucleotides not matched to a gene: 4. Germline V lookup: CDR1 MGHRA, CDR2 YSYEKL. The DNA of the CDR3 is TGCGCCAGCAGTCGGGACAGGGAAAATCAGCCCCAGCATTTT. Residues: CASSRDRENQPQHF.

This clonotype was picked up a small number of times. V and J are TRBV18 and TRBJ2-3, with 7 bases identical to TRBD2. Germline CDR1 reads KGHSH; CDR2 reads LQKENI. The CDR3 has 16 residues. Germline trimming cut 1 base from V and 0 bases from J; bases unmatched to any gene: 4. The CDR3 DNA is TGTGCCAGCTCACCACAAGCGGGGCGAAGCACAGATACGCAGTATTTT. It yields the protein CASSPQAGRSTDTQYF.

This clonotype appeared many times. J is TRBJ2-7 and V is TRBV20-1; 7 positions match TRBD1. The CDR3 runs to 14 residues. The ends lost 2 bases at V and 5 bases at J; junction bases unmatched: 9. Germline V CDR1 and CDR2: DFQATT, SNEGSKA (reference sequence). The CDR3 reads CSARYTTGSHEQYF. CDR3 coding DNA: TGCAGTGCTAGATACACGACAGGGTCCCACGAGCAGTACTTC.

This clonotype occurred many times. This rearrangement joins TRBV6-1 to TRBJ1-2; a weak D match, TRBD1 (6 bases). V was pared by 6 bases and J by 3 bases, with 11 bases between. Germline CDR1 is MNHNS and CDR2 is SASEGT. There are 13 residues in the CDR3. The DNA for the CDR3 is TGTGCCAGCAGCCGGGACACCTACTATGGCTACACCTTC. It specifies CASSRDTYYGYTF.

The chain carries TRBV11-2 and TRBJ2-7; the match to TRBD1 covers 8 bases. J lost 2 bases, V lost 4 bases, and 4 bases had no gene match. The germline V gene encodes CDR1 SGHAT and CDR2 FQNNGV. The CDR3 runs 14 residues. The CDR3 protein is CASSYQGATYEQYF. CDR3 nucleotides: TGTGCCAGCAGCTATCAGGGGGCGACCTACGAGCAGTACTTC.

This clonotype has at least ten counts. V and J are TRBV3-1 and TRBJ2-7, with D perhaps TRBD2 (6 bases). Germline V gives CDR1 LGHDT, CDR2 YNNKEL (reference sequence). There are 15 residues in the CDR3. Trimming stripped 4 bases from V and 0 bases from J, with 13 bases between. The CDR3 spells CASSRSSASSYEQYF. The DNA of the CDR3 is TGTGCCAGCAGCCGTTCTAGCGCAAGCTCCTACGAGCAGTACTTC.

This sequence joins TRBV12-3 or TRBV12-4 and TRBJ1-5; D may be TRBD1 (5 bases). V was pared by 8 bases and J by 2 bases, with 22 bases between. The CDR3 runs 17 residues. DNA of the CDR3: TGTGCCAGCTCACCCCTTCCCGTACAGGATGGCAATCAGCCCCAGCATTTT. This translates into CASSPLPVQDGNQPQHF.

This clonotype was counted ten times or more. The chain uses TRBV7-9 and TRBJ1-4; D gene unclear. Germline V gene data show CDR1 as SEHNR and CDR2 as FQNEAQ (reference sequence). The CDR3 loop spans 14 amino acids. V was cut by 0 bases and J by 6 bases, with 8 bases left in between. The CDR3 DNA reads as TGTGCCAGCAGCTTAGCGGACGGTCATGAAAAACTGTTTTTT. Protein: CASSLADGHEKLFF.

In this sample, this clonotype turned up once. One end of the junction does not line up with germline, which may come from a read error. The chain couples TRBV6-2 or TRBV6-3 to TRBJ1-5; TRBD1 is a possible D gene (6 bases). The CDR3 consists of 14 residues. CDR1 is MNHEY and CDR2 is SVGEGT in the germline V gene. CDR3 loop: CASSHSTGSQPQHF. The DNA for the CDR3 is TGTGCCAGCAGTCACTCTACAGGGAGTCAGCCCCAGCATTTT.

This clonotype has ten or more counts. This chain joins TRBV12-3 or TRBV12-4 and TRBJ1-2; no reliable D call. V lost 5 bases, J lost 5 bases, and 12 bases lay in between. The CDR3 runs to 13 residues. In DNA form, the CDR3 reads TGTGCCAGCAGTCCACAACAAACGTATGGCTACACCTTC. Protein: CASSPQQTYGYTF.

This rearrangement joins TRBV7-2 to TRBJ2-1; TRBD2 is a possible D gene (6 bases). Germline V gene sequence: CDR1 SGHTA, CDR2 FQGNSA. Trimming cost V 1 base and J 2 bases, with 9 bases left between them. CDR3 length equals 15 residues. CDR3 region: CASSLGGGAYNEQFF. The CDR3 nucleotides read TGTGCCAGCAGCTTAGGAGGAGGGGCCTACAATGAGCAGTTCTTC.

As for this clonotype: This may be a read error, as it is one base from a much larger clone. The chain uses TRBV7-2 and TRBJ2-7, with D unresolved. The length of the CDR3 is 13 residues. Germline V gene lookup returns CDR1 SGHTA and CDR2 FQGNSA. The germline V and J ends were trimmed by 5 bases and 6 bases, with 14 bases remaining between them. The CDR3 spells CASSLEVMGEQYF. CDR3 in DNA: TGTGCCAGCAGCCTTGAAGTTATGGGCGAGCAGTACTTC.

The V and J genes are TRBV13 and TRBJ2-7; 11 bases map to TRBD1. The CDR3 covers 15 residues. Germline CDR1 is PRHDT and CDR2 is FYEKMQ (reference sequence). The J segment lost 3 bases and the V segment lost 3 bases, leaving 4 bases of the junction unmatched. The CDR3 DNA reads as TGTGCCAGCAGCTTGGGACAGGGGGGGTTCTACGAGCAGTACTTC. Translated, it gives CASSLGQGGFYEQYF.